These 9 T cell receptor beta chains came from one sample sequenced in a study of blood T cell repertoires in COVID-19. Profiling relied on immunoSEQ multiplex PCR, and the TCRdb table lists in-frame clones only, not all of them. The table lists approximately 300,000 clones, 75% to 95% of them singletons. The sample consisted of peripheral blood. The receptor set was obtained from a woman in her 30s with COVID-19, enrolled during active disease.

The chain has TRBV28 and TRBJ2-7, with D possibly being TRBD2 (6 bases). Looked up from germline, CDR1 is MDHEN and CDR2 is SYDVKM. V lost 0 bases and J lost 5, with 11 bases in between. The CDR3 consists of 14 residues. The CDR3: CASSLWAGPDEQYF. The CDR3 region has the DNA TGTGCCAGCAGTTTATGGGCGGGGCCCGACGAGCAGTACTTC. Using reference TRBV28 and TRBJ2-7 for the parts outside the CDR3, the full variable domain is DVKVTQSSRYLVKRTGEKVFLECVQDMDHENMFWYRQDPGLGLRLIYFSYDVKMKEKGDIPEGYSVSREKKERFSLILESASTNQTSMYLCASSLWAGPDEQYFGPGTRLTVT.

V and J are TRBV2 and TRBJ1-3, with TRBD1 matching 10 bases. Germline assignment: CDR1 SNHLY and CDR2 FYNNEI. There are 15 residues in the CDR3. The J segment lost 0 bases and the V segment lost 6 bases, leaving 2 bases of the junction unmatched. The CDR3 protein is CASRDRGNSGNTIYF. CDR3 in DNA: TGTGCCAGCAGGGACAGGGGGAACTCTGGAAACACCATATATTTT.

This clone was counted between two and nine times. The V call is TRBV27, the J call TRBJ2-7; the match to TRBD2 covers 7 bases. Germline assignment: CDR1 MNHEY and CDR2 SMNVEV (reference sequence). This CDR3 has 14 amino acids. J lost 6 bases, V lost 6 bases, and 11 bases had no gene match. Here the CDR3 DNA reads TGTGCCAGCAGGGGGTGGGCGGGAGCTGGCGAGCAGTACTTC. Residues: CASRGWAGAGEQYF.

V usage is TRBV28 and J usage is TRBJ2-7; D is ambiguous. Germline V lookup: CDR1 MDHEN, CDR2 SYDVKM. The germline V and J ends were trimmed by 7 bases and 3 bases, with 16 bases remaining between them. The CDR3 is 14 amino acids. For the CDR3, the DNA is TGTGCCAGCACTCCGGCCAGCCGGAGCTACGAGCAGTACTTC. Protein sequence: CASTPASRSYEQYF.

The sample holds one count of this clone. The rearrangement joins TRBV6-6 to TRBJ1-5; 8 bases fit TRBD1. Unmatched junction bases numbered 8, after V lost 6 bases and J lost 7 bases. The CDR3 loop spans 14 amino acids. CDR1 MNHNY and CDR2 SVGAGI come from the germline V gene (reference sequence). The CDR3 DNA is TGTGCCAGCAGGGACGGACAGGGTGGACAGCCCCAGCATTTT. It is translated as CASRDGQGGQPQHF.

This clone was counted once. V and J are TRBV11-3 and TRBJ2-7; possibly TRBD2 for D (6 bases). Between the trimmed V and J ends, which lost 3 bases and 9 bases, there was a span of 15 bases. Germline V lookup: CDR1 SGHNT, CDR2 YENEEA. The CDR3 is 13 amino acids. The CDR3 coding sequence is TGTGCCAGCAGCTTCGGGGAGGAGGAAAGGCAGTACTTC. It is translated as CASSFGEEERQYF.

CDR3 coding DNA: TGTGCCAGCTCACCGTCGAGCGGGAGGGGTGAAGATACGCAGTATTTT. Translating it yields CASSPSSGRGEDTQYF. The chain couples TRBV18 to TRBJ2-3, with TRBD2 matching 10 bases. Per germline, CDR1 KGHSH and CDR2 LQKENI. Losses at the gene ends were 3 bases for V and 5 bases for J; bases not matched to a gene: 8. The CDR3 is made up of 16 amino acids.

In DNA, the CDR3 is TGTGCCTGGAGGGGACTAGCGGGAGGGGGAACCGGGGAGCTGTTTTTT. It codes for CAWRGLAGGGTGELFF. The chain has TRBV30 and TRBJ2-2; TRBD2 matches at 16 bases. J gave up 5 bases and V 3 bases, and 3 bases lay outside the gene matches. The CDR3 sequence is 16 residues long. The V gene's germline CDR1 is GTSNPN and CDR2 SVGIG (reference sequence).

The genes are TRBV6-1 and TRBJ1-1; no definite D call. Germline V gene sequence: CDR1 MNHNS, CDR2 SASEGT. CDR3 size: 16 residues. Between the trimmed V and J ends, which lost 4 bases and 0 bases, there was a span of 15 bases. CDR3 region: CASSVGPTGVNTEAFF. The DNA of the CDR3 is TGTGCCAGCAGTGTTGGACCCACCGGGGTGAACACTGAAGCTTTCTTT.